The 23 T cell receptor beta chains listed next were all sequenced from one sample in a study of blood T cell repertoires in COVID-19. Data came from immunoSEQ multiplex PCR; TCRdb stores just in-frame clones and leaves some out. This sample has roughly 340,000 clones; 75% to 90% occur once, and the top ten carry 1%. Material: PBMCs or T cells enriched from blood (not recorded which). These receptors all come from a young man who had recovered from COVID-19.

V and J are TRBV9 and TRBJ1-1, with D possibly matching TRBD1 (6 bases). CDR3 length equals 15 residues. Germline V gene data show CDR1 as SGDLS and CDR2 as YYNGEE. V was shortened by 4 bases and J by 1 base, with 14 bases between the two germline ends. The CDR3 spells CASSINTGQNTEAFF. CDR3 DNA: TGTGCCAGCAGCATAAACACGGGACAGAACACTGAAGCTTTCTTT.

The chain employs TRBV6-1 and TRBJ1-2; a weak D match, TRBD1 (6 bases). The V gene lost 6 bases and the J gene lost 6 bases, with 20 bases spanning the gap. CDR1 is MNHNS and CDR2 is SASEGT in the germline V gene. The CDR3 length is 15 residues. The CDR3 nucleotides are TGTGCCAGCAGCAGGACAGAGTCTTATGGTCATGGCTACACCTTC. Translation: CASSRTESYGHGYTF.

The V call is TRBV18, the J call TRBJ2-3; TRBD1 agrees at 8 bases. Germline CDR1 and CDR2: KGHSH and LQKENI. This CDR3 region has 17 residues. With 2 bases clipped from V and 5 bases from J, the junction kept 12 bases outside the gene matches. CDR3 loop: CASSPNQPGTGEDTQYF. The CDR3 nucleotides read TGTGCCAGCTCACCAAATCAACCCGGGACAGGTGAAGATACGCAGTATTTT.

This clone showed up just once. The chain is built from TRBV2 and TRBJ2-7; 7 bases are shared with TRBD2. The CDR3 runs to 13 residues. Trimming at V came to 5 bases and at J to 7 bases, leaving 8 bases not matched to a gene. Germline V gene sequence: CDR1 SNHLY, CDR2 FYNNEI. Here the CDR3 reads CASSRDYLEEQYF. CDR3 nucleotide sequence: TGTGCCAGCAGTAGGGACTACCTGGAGGAGCAGTACTTC.

CDR3 sequence (DNA): TGTGCCAGCAGTTTTGGGACTAGTGTGTACGGGGCCAACGTCCTGACTTTC. It is translated as CASSFGTSVYGANVLTF. V gene TRBV28 combines with J gene TRBJ2-6; 8 bases align to TRBD2. This CDR3 contains 17 residues. CDR1 is MDHEN and CDR2 is SYDVKM in the germline V gene. The trim removed 3 bases at V and 4 bases at J, leaving 8 bases unmatched.

In DNA, the CDR3 is TGTGCCAGCTCACCAAACACAGGGTTAAACTATGGCTACACCTTC. Protein sequence: CASSPNTGLNYGYTF. The gene calls are TRBV18 and TRBJ1-2; TRBD1 might be the D (6 bases). Germline V CDR1 and CDR2: KGHSH, LQKENI. Trimming cost V 2 bases and J 2 bases, with 12 bases left between them. CDR3 size: 15 residues.

The chain joins TRBV20-1 to TRBJ2-2; 7 bases fit TRBD1. The CDR3 has 14 residues. Looked up from germline, CDR1 is DFQATT and CDR2 is SNEGSKA (reference sequence). V shed 3 bases, J shed 5 bases, and the junction held 6 bases outside the gene matches. The CDR3 bases are TGCAGTGCTAGTGGCAGGGGGTCGACCGGGGAGCTGTTTTTT. The encoded protein is CSASGRGSTGELFF.

The V call is TRBV12-3 or TRBV12-4, the J call TRBJ1-1; 8 bases line up with TRBD1. V lost 8 bases, J lost 10 bases, and 6 bases stayed unmatched. There are 11 residues in the CDR3. CDR3 coding DNA: TGTGCCAGCCTTCACAGGGGGGGAGCTTTCTTT. Protein product: CASLHRGGAFF.

The chain employs TRBV3-1 (or the pseudogene TRBV3-2) and TRBJ1-1; no reliable D call. The germline CDR1 and CDR2 sequences are LGHDT and YNNKEL (reference sequence). Trimming shortened V by 6 bases and J by 2 bases, and 19 bases separated the two germline ends. The CDR3 has 16 residues. The DNA of the CDR3 is TGTGCCAGCAGACAATTGAGGGCGACCCTTAACACTGAAGCTTTCTTT. This sequence encodes CASRQLRATLNTEAFF.

The chain is built from TRBV5-1 and TRBJ1-4; D gene ambiguous. Germline assignment: CDR1 SGHRS and CDR2 YFSETQ. V was cut by 6 bases and J by 0 bases, with 9 bases left in between. The CDR3 loop spans 14 amino acids. CDR3: CASTPTSTNEKLFF. The CDR3 DNA follows: TGCGCCAGCACTCCGACATCAACTAATGAAAAACTGTTTTTT. The full variable domain, completed using reference TRBV5-1 and TRBJ1-4, is KAGVTQTPRYLIKTRGQQVTLSCSPISGHRSVSWYQQTPGQGLQFLFEYFSETQRNKGNFPGRFSGRQFSNSRSEMNVSTLELGDSALYLCASTPTSTNEKLFFGSGTQLSVL.

J is TRBJ1-6 and V is TRBV28, with a tentative D call TRBD1 (5 bases). CDR3 length equals 16 residues. Germline V CDR1 and CDR2: MDHEN, SYDVKM. Trimming shortened V by 6 bases and J by 0 bases, and 12 bases separated the two germline ends. CDR3 in amino acids: CASSPSGGSYNSPLHF. The DNA of the CDR3 is TGTGCCAGCAGCCCTTCCGGGGGCTCCTATAATTCACCCCTCCACTTT.

CDR3 in DNA: TGTGCCTGGAGTGTAGGAGAAGGGGCAGAGAATCAGCCCCAGCATTTT. This gives the protein CAWSVGEGAENQPQHF. The chain has TRBV30 and TRBJ1-5; a possible D gene is TRBD1 (5 bases). In germline, CDR1 is GTSNPN, CDR2 SVGIG (reference sequence). This CDR3 has 16 residues. Trimming stripped 0 bases from V and 4 bases from J, with 16 bases between.

The CDR3 DNA reads as TGTGCCAGCAGGGGACTAGAAGGCTACGAGCAGTACTTC. It specifies CASRGLEGYEQYF. The chain has TRBV28 and TRBJ2-7; 8 nucleotides match TRBD2. The length of the CDR3 is 13 residues. Germline CDR1 is MDHEN and CDR2 is SYDVKM. After removal of 6 bases from V and 3 bases from J, the junction contained 4 bases not matched to a gene.

The CDR3 region has the DNA TGTGCCAGCTCACCACAGGTGAGGAACAATGAGCAGTTCTTC. This gives the protein CASSPQVRNNEQFF. The J gene is TRBJ2-1, the V gene TRBV18; no clear D. This CDR3 contains 14 residues. V lost 1 base, J lost 5 bases, and 9 bases lay in between. From germline, CDR1 is KGHSH and CDR2 LQKENI.

This chain uses TRBV28 with TRBJ2-7; 12 bases map to TRBD2. The V gene's germline CDR1 is MDHEN and CDR2 SYDVKM. This CDR3 contains 15 residues. V was pared by 5 bases and J by 5 bases, with 7 bases of the junction left unmatched. Here the CDR3 DNA reads TGTGCCAGCAGTCCGAGGACTAGCGGGACAAACGAGCAGTACTTC. Its translation is CASSPRTSGTNEQYF.

The genes are TRBV7-6 and TRBJ1-1, with TRBD1 as a possible D gene (5 bases). This CDR3 is 17 amino acids long. V shed 1 base and J shed 1 base, with 16 bases lying between them. In germline, CDR1 is SGHVS, CDR2 FNYEAQ. CDR3 loop: CASSLDLVGHGNTEAFF. The CDR3 nucleotides read TGTGCCAGCAGCTTAGACTTGGTTGGACATGGGAACACTGAAGCTTTCTTT.

In this sample, this clone turned up a few times. J is TRBJ1-2 and V is TRBV6-5; D is uncertain. Germline V gene lookup returns CDR1 MNHEY and CDR2 SVGAGI. The CDR3 spans 14 residues. V shed 2 bases and J shed 2 bases, with 9 bases lying between them. CDR3: CASSYGRENYGYTF. CDR3 bases: TGTGCCAGCAGTTACGGTCGGGAGAACTATGGCTACACCTTC.

Note on this clone: Within the sample, other DNA sequences also encode this same CDR3. The chain carries TRBV28 and TRBJ2-7, with 11 positions matching TRBD2. Germline V gene lookup returns CDR1 MDHEN and CDR2 SYDVKM. V shed 7 bases and J 0 bases; nucleotides not matched to a gene: 2. The CDR3 is 14 residues long. The CDR3 sequence is CASTGTSGSYEQYF. CDR3 nucleotide sequence: TGTGCCAGCACCGGGACTAGCGGCTCCTACGAGCAGTACTTC.

J is TRBJ2-3 and V is TRBV7-9; D is perhaps TRBD2 (5 bases). Trimming left V 3 bases short and J 3 bases short, with 7 bases between. Germline CDR1 SEHNR, CDR2 FQNEAQ (reference sequence). CDR3 length equals 13 residues. CDR3 region: CASSFTGTDTQYF. The CDR3 DNA follows: TGTGCCAGCAGCTTTACGGGGACAGATACGCAGTATTTT.

This chain connects TRBV5-8 to TRBJ2-2; tentative D call: TRBD1 (5 bases). Germline V gives CDR1 SGHTS, CDR2 YDEGEE. Trimming took off 6 bases at V and 0 bases at J, with 6 bases between the two ends. The CDR3 has 13 residues. The CDR3 here is CASMTANTGELFF. The CDR3 DNA reads as TGTGCCAGCATGACAGCGAACACCGGGGAGCTGTTTTTT.

This chain links TRBV19 with TRBJ2-2, with TRBD1 identical over 7 bases. Germline lookup yields CDR1 LNHDA and CDR2 SQIVND (reference sequence). This CDR3 is 16 amino acids long. The trim removed 7 bases at V and 8 bases at J, leaving 16 bases unmatched. The CDR3 protein is CASKIAGTAISGELFF. The CDR3 region has the DNA TGTGCCAGTAAAATAGCCGGGACAGCTATTTCTGGGGAGCTGTTTTTT. Drawing the rest from reference TRBV19 and TRBJ2-2, the complete variable domain is DGGITQSPKYLFRKEGQNVTLSCEQNLNHDAMYWYRQDPGQGLRLIYYSQIVNDFQKGDIAEGYSVSREKKESFPLTVTSAQKNPTAFYLCASKIAGTAISGELFFGEGSRLTVL.

The V call is TRBV29-1, the J call TRBJ1-1; D call uncertain. The length of the CDR3 is 13 residues. CDR1 SQVTM and CDR2 ANQGSEA come from the germline V gene. V was clipped by 5 bases and J by 8 bases, with 18 bases between them. The CDR3 nucleotides read TGCAGCGTTTTAGGTTGGAGGACCTCAGAAGCTTTCTTT. Its protein is CSVLGWRTSEAFF.

The rearrangement links TRBV1 to TRBJ1-5; the listed D gene, TRBD1, was not tested against the DNA. TRBV1 is given as a pseudogene. The CDR3 runs 15 residues. The CDR3 DNA reads as TGCACCAGCAGCCAAGAGGACATTCACGACCAGCCCCAGCATTTT. It is translated as CTSSQEDIHDQPQHF.